The 29 T cell receptor beta chains in this list originate from one sample, sequenced in a study of blood T cells in healthy people across ages. A J-beta primer mix and a sample-barcoded 5' primer were used in a second PCR of roughly 6 to 12 cycles. One entry per CDR3 protein results from TCRdb running MiXCR on the 5' RACE reads. The sample shows hundreds of thousands of distinct CDR3 sequences, 25% to 35% of them seen only once. Sequencing was performed on blood. The receptors shown here come from an elderly woman in good health.

This chain uses TRBV11-1 with TRBJ2-1; D may be TRBD2 (5 bases). The V gene's germline CDR1 is SGHAT and CDR2 FQDESV (reference sequence). The CDR3 sequence is 13 residues long. V was shortened by 5 bases and J by 12 bases, with 17 bases between the two germline ends. The CDR3 here is CASSRGLTRGQFF. For the CDR3, the DNA is TGTGCCAGCAGCCGCGGACTCACCCGCGGGCAGTTCTTC.

This clonotype was counted ten times or more. The genes are TRBV20-1 and TRBJ2-6; TRBD1 matches at 7 bases. The germline CDR1 and CDR2 sequences are DFQATT and SNEGSKA (reference sequence). The CDR3 covers 15 residues. Trimming cost V 6 bases and J 1 base; bases outside gene matches: 6. The CDR3: CSATGPISGANVLTF. The CDR3 DNA reads as TGCAGTGCGACAGGGCCGATTTCTGGGGCCAACGTCCTGACTTTC.

This clonotype has a count of ten or more. This chain joins TRBV20-1 and TRBJ2-6, with TRBD2 matching 7 bases. CDR1 and CDR2 (germline): DFQATT, SNEGSKA (reference sequence). The CDR3 is 14 amino acids. V shed 3 bases and J 9 bases; nucleotides not matched to a gene: 8. The CDR3, as DNA: TGCAGTGCTAGTTTGTCGGGGGAGGGCAACGTCCTGACTTTC. It yields the protein CSASLSGEGNVLTF.

Concerning this clonotype itself: The junction departs from the called germline gene at one end, perhaps through a read error. The V gene is TRBV12-3 or TRBV12-4, the J gene TRBJ2-2; 12 nucleotides line up with TRBD2. The CDR3 is 16 amino acids. Written as DNA, the CDR3 is TGTGCCAGCAGCCTCCGACTAGCGGGGGCCACCGGGGGGCTGTTTTTT. This gives the protein CASSLRLAGATGGLFF.

This chain connects TRBV28 to TRBJ2-3; D could derive from TRBD1 or TRBD2 (5 bases each). V dropped 8 bases and J dropped 6 bases, with 18 bases sitting between them. Germline V gene sequence: CDR1 MDHEN, CDR2 SYDVKM. The CDR3 extends over 14 amino acids. The CDR3 protein is CASYDSSRDDTQYF. The CDR3 DNA sequence: TGTGCCAGCTACGACTCCTCCCGGGACGATACGCAGTATTTT.

V is TRBV5-1 and J is TRBJ2-2; no clear D gene. The CDR3 consists of 15 residues. The germline gives CDR1 SGHRS, CDR2 YFSETQ. V lost 4 bases, J lost 5 bases, and 15 bases lay in between. This chain's CDR3 is CASSRPLAATGELFF. As DNA, the CDR3 is TGCGCCAGCAGCCGGCCGTTGGCGGCAACCGGGGAGCTGTTTTTT.

This clonotype was detected ten times or more. The chain combines TRBV11-2 with TRBJ2-3; no clear D gene. Trimming left V 4 bases short and J 0 bases short, with 5 bases between. The CDR3 loop spans 13 amino acids. CDR1 and CDR2 from the germline V gene are SGHAT and FQNNGV. The CDR3 reads CASSWPSTDTQYF. The CDR3 coding sequence is TGTGCCAGCAGCTGGCCGAGCACAGATACGCAGTATTTT. Full variable domain (remainder filled in from reference TRBV11-2 and TRBJ2-3): EAGVAQSPRYKIIEKRQSVAFWCNPISGHATLYWYQQILGQGPKLLIQFQNNGVVDDSQLPKDRFSAERLKGVDSTLKIQPAKLEDSAVYLCASSWPSTDTQYFGPGTRLTVL.

This clonotype appeared a few times. The chain is built from TRBV11-3 and TRBJ2-7; 8 bases line up with TRBD2. The CDR3 totals 16 residues. Germline V lookup: CDR1 SGHNT, CDR2 YENEEA. V trimming: 3 bases; J trimming: 7 bases; junction bases outside the gene matches: 14. CDR3: CASSLVSGGGYNEQYF. The CDR3 bases are TGTGCCAGCAGCTTGGTCAGCGGGGGAGGTTACAATGAGCAGTACTTC. Complete variable domain (other parts from reference TRBV11-3 and TRBJ2-7): EAGVVQSPRYKIIEKKQPVAFWCNPISGHNTLYWYLQNLGQGPELLIRYENEEAVDDSQLPKDRFSAERLKGVDSTLKIQPAELGDSAVYLCASSLVSGGGYNEQYFGPGTRLTVT.

The chain links TRBV12-3 or TRBV12-4 to TRBJ2-1, with D possibly called TRBD1 or TRBD2 (7 bases each). The CDR3 is made up of 17 amino acids. Deletions cut 4 bases from V and 0 bases from J, with 16 bases between. The CDR3 spells CASSSRTRGGSYNEQFF. The CDR3 DNA sequence: TGTGCCAGCAGTTCTCGAACCAGGGGGGGCTCCTACAATGAGCAGTTCTTC.

This clonotype was detected ten times or more. The chain joins TRBV5-1 to TRBJ2-5; 7 nucleotides agree with TRBD2. CDR1 and CDR2 (germline): SGHRS, YFSETQ. The trim removed 7 bases at V and 3 bases at J, leaving 9 bases unmatched. There are 14 residues in the CDR3. The CDR3 loop reads CASRQGGGKETQYF. DNA for the CDR3: TGCGCCAGCCGCCAGGGCGGGGGAAAAGAGACCCAGTACTTC.

This clonotype has ten or more counts. J is TRBJ2-1 and V is TRBV5-1, with 10 positions matching TRBD1. Germline CDR1 and CDR2: SGHRS and YFSETQ. V gave up 4 bases and J gave up 5 bases; unmatched junction bases: 12. The CDR3 extends over 17 amino acids. CDR3 sequence reads: CASSPTSRGTGDNEQFF. The CDR3 nucleotides read TGCGCCAGCAGCCCGACGTCCCGGGGGACAGGGGACAATGAGCAGTTCTTC.

In its sample, this clonotype was seen many times. The gene calls are TRBV5-5 and TRBJ1-2, with TRBD1 identical over 10 bases. The CDR3 covers 17 residues. V dropped 0 bases and J dropped 5; count of bases not matched to a gene: 10. CDR1 is SGHKS, CDR2 YYEKEE, per germline (reference sequence). DNA for the CDR3: TGTGCCAGCAGCTTGGAGGTGACAGGGGGCGCGTGGTATGGCTACACCTTC. Translating it yields CASSLEVTGGAWYGYTF.

This clonotype showed up many times. The V call is TRBV20-1, the J call TRBJ1-2; tentatively, D is TRBD1 (5 bases). Germline CDR1 reads DFQATT; CDR2 reads SNEGSKA (reference sequence). Trimming removed 5 bases at V and 4 bases at J, with 20 bases between. CDR3 length: 15 residues. CDR3 DNA: TGCAGTGCTGAGCCCCGGGACGGAATGATCTATGGCTACACCTTC. Protein: CSAEPRDGMIYGYTF.

This clonotype was detected a few times. The J gene is TRBJ1-1, the V gene TRBV14, with TRBD1 matching over 8 bases. The CDR3 length is 20 residues. The germline V gene encodes CDR1 SGHDN and CDR2 FVKESK. Unmatched junction bases numbered 19, after V lost 0 bases and J lost 4 bases. CDR3 residues: CASSQDLKTGVNRLSTEAFF. CDR3 DNA: TGTGCCAGCAGCCAAGACCTTAAGACAGGGGTGAATCGTTTGAGCACTGAAGCTTTCTTT.

This clonotype appeared many times. V and J are TRBV6-6 and TRBJ2-6; no firm D call. The CDR3 runs 15 residues. Trimming cost V 5 bases and J 10 bases, with 18 bases left between them. Germline lookup yields CDR1 MNHNY and CDR2 SVGAGI (reference sequence). The CDR3 DNA is TGTGCCAGCAGTACCGGTACAGAGTCTACGAACGTCCTGACTTTC. Its translation is CASSTGTESTNVLTF.

Comment on this clonotype: One end of the junction does not line up with germline, which may come from a read error. The CDR3 here is CAGSRDRGTDTQYF. Here the CDR3 DNA reads TGTGCCGGCAGTCGGGACAGGGGCACAGATACGCAGTATTTT. The chain uses TRBV6-6 and TRBJ2-3, with 9 bases matching TRBD1. Germline V gene data show CDR1 as MNHNY and CDR2 as SVGAGI (reference sequence). The CDR3 has 14 amino acids.

This clonotype was detected many times. The genes are TRBV6-2 or TRBV6-3 and TRBJ2-3; weak D call: TRBD1 (6 bases). V gave up 2 bases and J gave up 3 bases, with 18 bases separating them. CDR1 and CDR2 from the germline V gene are MNHEY and SVGEGT. CDR3 length: 17 amino acids. CDR3 sequence reads: CASSYPLQGGRTDTQYF. CDR3 DNA sequence: TGTGCCAGCAGTTACCCCTTACAGGGTGGAAGGACAGATACGCAGTATTTT.

The table lists this clonotype with a count of one. A clone one base away is much larger, so this may be a read error. The chain recombines TRBV27 with TRBJ2-3; D is perhaps TRBD2 (6 bases). V gave up 3 bases and J gave up 2 bases, with 15 bases separating them. The CDR3 length is 16 residues. CDR1 and CDR2 (germline): MNHEY, SMNVEV (reference sequence). CDR3 DNA: TGTGCCAGCAGTTTGGGGTGGGGGGTCTACACAGATACGCAGTATTTT. It specifies CASSLGWGVYTDTQYF.

This chain links TRBV29-1 with TRBJ1-4, with TRBD1 as a possible D gene (6 bases). Germline values: CDR1 SQVTM, CDR2 ANQGSEA. Trimming removed 6 bases at V and 0 bases at J, with 11 bases between. The CDR3 is 14 residues long. CDR3 loop: CSVMGGATNEKLFF. DNA of the CDR3: TGCAGCGTCATGGGGGGCGCAACTAATGAAAAACTGTTTTTT.

Notes on this clonotype: One end of the junction varies from germline; a read error may be responsible. The genes are TRBV24-1 and TRBJ1-5, with D perhaps TRBD1 (5 bases). This CDR3 contains 16 residues. The germline CDR1 and CDR2 sequences are KGHDR and SFDVKD. The CDR3 sequence: CATSDPRAGSYQSQHF. Written as DNA, the CDR3 is TGTGCCACCAGTGATCCAAGGGCAGGGAGTTATCAGTCCCAGCATTTT.

The table lists this clonotype with many counts. The chain uses TRBV28 and TRBJ2-7, with D maybe TRBD1 (6 bases). The germline gives CDR1 MDHEN, CDR2 SYDVKM. V was shortened by 10 bases and J by 3 bases, with 13 bases between the two germline ends. The CDR3 loop spans 12 amino acids. CDR3 bases: TGTGCCATAGGCAGGGGCGACTACGAGCAGTACTTC. Translated, it gives CAIGRGDYEQYF.

V usage is TRBV10-1 and J usage is TRBJ2-3; D is possibly TRBD2 (5 bases). V was cut by 2 bases and J by 6 bases, with 9 bases left in between. The CDR3 is 13 amino acids. In germline, CDR1 is WNHNN, CDR2 SYGVQD (reference sequence). CDR3 residues: CASSETSRDTQYF. In DNA, the CDR3 is TGCGCCAGCAGTGAGACTAGTAGGGATACGCAGTATTTT.

The rearrangement uses TRBV5-6 and TRBJ2-3, with 10 bases that match TRBD1. This CDR3 is 16 amino acids long. Germline CDR1 SGHDT, CDR2 YYEEEE. V trimming: 4 bases; J trimming: 6 bases; junction bases outside the gene matches: 11. Here the CDR3 reads CASSPFRQGAKDTQYF. The CDR3 DNA sequence: TGTGCCAGCAGCCCTTTCCGACAGGGGGCAAAGGATACGCAGTATTTT.

This clonotype has only one observation. The V and J genes are TRBV11-2 and TRBJ1-6, with 8 bases matching TRBD1. The CDR3 sequence is 16 residues long. Trimming removed 1 base from V and 8 bases from J; junction bases left unmatched: 7. Germline loops: CDR1 SGHAT, CDR2 FQNNGV. The CDR3 DNA sequence: TGTGCCAGCAGCTTAGGCACCCGGACAGGGTATTCACCCCTCCACTTT. It codes for CASSLGTRTGYSPLHF.

About this clonotype itself: This may stem from a read error, because a much larger clone lies one nucleotide away. The genes are TRBV20-1 and TRBJ2-7; perhaps TRBD2 as D (6 bases). With 3 bases removed from V and 0 bases from J, the gap between germline ends came to 12 bases. This CDR3 comprises 14 residues. The germline V gene has CDR1 DFQATT and CDR2 SNEGSKA (reference sequence). CDR3 in DNA: TGCAGTGCTAGGAGAGGCGGGGCCTCCTACGAGCAGTACTTC. Its translation is CSARRGGASYEQYF.

Of note for this clonotype: A clone one base away is much larger, so this may be a read error. The J gene is TRBJ2-5, the V gene TRBV12-3 or TRBV12-4, with D perhaps being TRBD1 or TRBD2 (7 bases each). V lost 5 bases, J lost 7 bases, and 14 bases lay in between. This CDR3 contains 13 residues. As DNA, the CDR3 is TGTGCCAGCAGTCCCCGCAGGGGGGGGACCCAGTACTTC. Protein product: CASSPRRGGTQYF.

This clonotype was detected ten times or more. The J gene is TRBJ2-7, the V gene TRBV28; 11 positions agree with TRBD2. CDR1 is MDHEN, CDR2 SYDVKM, per germline. The trim removed 5 bases at V and 3 bases at J, leaving 9 bases unmatched. The length of the CDR3 is 16 residues. Written as DNA, the CDR3 is TGTGCCAGCAGTCCCGGGGGGCTAGCGGGGGGCTACGAGCAGTACTTC. Its protein product is CASSPGGLAGGYEQYF. The full variable domain, in which reference TRBV28 and TRBJ2-7 provide the parts outside the CDR3, is DVKVTQSSRYLVKRTGEKVFLECVQDMDHENMFWYRQDPGLGLRLIYFSYDVKMKEKGDIPEGYSVSREKKERFSLILESASTNQTSMYLCASSPGGLAGGYEQYFGPGTRLTVT.

There are many counts of this clonotype. The J gene is TRBJ2-7, the V gene TRBV20-1; D unresolved. CDR3 size: 11 residues. V lost 3 bases and J lost 6, with 9 bases in between. Germline CDR1 reads DFQATT; CDR2 reads SNEGSKA (reference sequence). CDR3 in DNA: TGCAGTGCTAGGAGCAGCCTCGAGCAGTACTTC. Its translation is CSARSSLEQYF.

The chain has TRBV9 and TRBJ2-7; D call uncertain. Germline CDR1 reads SGDLS; CDR2 reads YYNGEE. V was cut by 0 bases and J by 0 bases, with 7 bases left in between. CDR3 length equals 14 residues. For the CDR3, the DNA is TGTGCCAGCAGCGTAGAGGATTACTCCTACGAGCAGTACTTC. Its protein product is CASSVEDYSYEQYF.